This note documents a single TCR beta chain sequence. Enrolled through a virtual design, the participants were between about 18 and 100 years of age and came from under 25 US areas. Germline V gene lookup returns CDR1 KGHSH and CDR2 LQKENI. Trimming stripped 1 base from V and 5 bases from J, with 12 bases between. The CDR3 consists of 14 residues. This entry is derived from a study of blood T cell repertoires in COVID-19. Only in-frame clones appear in the TCRdb table, and some are missing; sequencing was by immunoSEQ multiplex PCR. The sample comprises 180,000 or so clones, 86% of which are singletons, and over 7.5% rests with the top ten.

This chain links TRBV18 with TRBJ2-7; no definite D call. This TCR was sampled from a woman under 40 who had recovered from COVID-19. Input material: PBMCs or T cells enriched from blood (not recorded which). In DNA, the CDR3 is TGTGCCAGCTCACCACTCTTCAAGAGTAACGAGCAGTACTTC. It codes for CASSPLFKSNEQYF.